This entry lists 19 T cell receptor beta chains sequenced from one sample in a study of T cell repertoires in cytomegalovirus infection. Their specific antigens are unknown. TCRdb analysed the reads with MiXCR anew, one entry per CDR3 protein. The sample has about 310,000 distinct CDR3 sequences, approximately 25% seen once; the top ten hold roughly 14%. The sequenced sample was cultured PBMCs, obtained from culture after CMV antigen stimulation. These receptors were obtained from a human donor in good health (CMV status not recorded). Some clones in this sample may be carry-over from other donors' samples.

The chain recombines TRBV6-2 or TRBV6-3 with TRBJ2-7, with TRBD2 as a possible D gene (5 bases). Germline values: CDR1 MNHEY, CDR2 SVGEGT. The CDR3 covers 12 residues. Trimming removed 6 bases from V and 6 bases from J, with 12 bases in between. The CDR3 nucleotides are TGTGCCAGCAGACACCGGGCGGGCGAGCAGTACTTC. Translating it yields CASRHRAGEQYF.

The V call is TRBV6-6, the J call TRBJ1-1, with D unclear. The germline gives CDR1 MNHNY, CDR2 SVGAGI (reference sequence). The CDR3 runs to 16 residues. The V end was cut by 2 bases, the J end by 1 base, with 14 bases between. The CDR3 region is CASSYRSPHRNTEAFF. As DNA, the CDR3 is TGTGCCAGCAGTTACCGTTCCCCCCATAGGAACACTGAAGCTTTCTTT.

This clonotype was picked up a small number of times. The rearrangement uses TRBV12-3 or TRBV12-4 and TRBJ1-2; D might be TRBD1 (5 bases). CDR3 length equals 14 residues. V lost 4 bases to trimming and J lost 0 bases, with 9 bases between them. CDR3 bases: TGTGCCAGCAGTTGGCGGGGCTCTAACTATGGCTACACCTTC. Its protein is CASSWRGSNYGYTF.

The chain couples TRBV20-1 to TRBJ2-1; D is ambiguous. The CDR3 is made up of 13 amino acids. CDR1 DFQATT and CDR2 SNEGSKA come from the germline V gene (reference sequence). V was pared by 1 base and J by 9 bases, with 13 bases between. The CDR3 nucleotides read TGCAGTGCTAGAGCCCCTAATGAGATTGAGCAGTTCTTC. Protein: CSARAPNEIEQFF.

The V and J genes are TRBV7-3 and TRBJ2-3; D gene uncertain. Per germline, CDR1 SGHTA and CDR2 FQGTGA. The CDR3 runs to 14 residues. Trimming cost V 1 base and J 4 bases, with 9 bases left between them. CDR3 sequence: CASSLRLSADTQYF. CDR3 nucleotide sequence: TGTGCCAGCAGCTTAAGGTTGAGCGCAGATACGCAGTATTTT.

The chain has TRBV19 and TRBJ2-4; weak D call: TRBD1 (6 bases). V dropped 4 bases and J dropped 16 bases, with 20 bases sitting between them. The germline V gene has CDR1 LNHDA and CDR2 SQIVND (reference sequence). The CDR3 extends over 13 amino acids. The chain's CDR3 is CASSTGDRRGLYF. CDR3 bases: TGTGCCAGTAGTACTGGAGACAGGAGAGGTTTATACTTC.

About this clonotype: A read error may be the cause here, since a much bigger clone is one base away. The rearrangement links TRBV7-2 to TRBJ2-5, with a possible D match to TRBD1 (5 bases). The CDR3 spans 15 residues. The V gene's germline CDR1 is SGHTA and CDR2 FQGNSA. The CDR3 spells CACSLVSGIQETQYF. The CDR3 nucleotides are TGTGCCTGCAGCTTAGTTTCAGGGATCCAAGAGACCCAGTACTTC.

V gene TRBV12-3 or TRBV12-4 combines with J gene TRBJ2-5; 8 bases are shared with TRBD1. The CDR3 is made up of 15 amino acids. The V gene end was trimmed by 6 bases and the J gene end by 4 bases; junction bases not matched to a gene: 10. CDR3 nucleotide sequence: TGTGCCAGCAGACCCTCTGGCAGGGGGCGAGAGACCCAGTACTTC. It yields the protein CASRPSGRGRETQYF.

This chain connects TRBV6-2 or TRBV6-3 to TRBJ2-3; D possibly matches TRBD1 or TRBD2 (5 bases each). Trimming removed 6 bases from V and 9 bases from J, with 10 bases in between. Germline CDR1 MNHEY, CDR2 SVGEGT. The CDR3 contains 11 residues. CDR3 sequence (DNA): TGTGCCAGCAGCCGGGGACGGACGCAGTATTTT. It codes for CASSRGRTQYF.

For the CDR3, the DNA is TGTGCCAGCAGCTTAGGCCCGGTGGGCCTGGAGACCCAGTACTTC. This translates into CASSLGPVGLETQYF. This chain connects TRBV11-3 to TRBJ2-5; D uncertain. The V end lost 1 base, the J end lost 5 bases, and 14 bases lay between the germline ends. Germline CDR1 SGHNT, CDR2 YENEEA. The CDR3 has 15 residues.

In this sample, this clonotype turned up a few times. This chain uses TRBV28 with TRBJ1-6; no definite D call. V was shortened by 7 bases and J by 2 bases, with 12 bases between the two germline ends. This CDR3 comprises 15 residues. Germline V lookup: CDR1 MDHEN, CDR2 SYDVKM. CDR3 in DNA: TGTGCCAGCACCCTGGAGGTTACCTATAATTCACCCCTCCACTTT. This codes for CASTLEVTYNSPLHF.

This clonotype turned up a few times. The chain recombines TRBV19 with TRBJ2-3, with TRBD1 matching over 7 bases. The CDR3 sequence is 14 residues long. Germline assignment: CDR1 LNHDA and CDR2 SQIVND (reference sequence). V was clipped by 5 bases and J by 2 bases; unmatched bases: 4. The CDR3 region is CASSLGTATDTQYF. For the CDR3, the DNA is TGTGCCAGTAGTCTGGGGACAGCCACAGATACGCAGTATTTT.

This clonotype was seen just once. The rearrangement joins TRBV12-3 or TRBV12-4 to TRBJ2-5, with D unclear. The CDR3 consists of 13 residues. With 6 bases removed from V and 2 bases from J, the gap between germline ends came to 10 bases. In DNA form, the CDR3 reads TGTGCCAGCAGGATGACTGTACAAGAGACCCAGTACTTC. Translating gives CASRMTVQETQYF.

This clonotype was found a few times. The J gene is TRBJ1-1, the V gene TRBV7-2, with D possibly matching TRBD1 (6 bases). This CDR3 has 16 residues. Germline V gene lookup returns CDR1 SGHTA and CDR2 FQGNSA. Trimming stripped 0 bases from V and 4 bases from J, with 15 bases between. The CDR3 DNA reads as TGTGCCAGCAGCTTAGCACCACAGGGTCTGGGCACTGAAGCTTTCTTT. It is translated as CASSLAPQGLGTEAFF.

This clonotype occurred a few times. The V and J genes are TRBV5-6 and TRBJ1-2; a weak D match, TRBD1 (6 bases). V lost 4 bases to trimming and J lost 8 bases, with 12 bases between them. Germline CDR1 and CDR2: SGHDT and YYEEEE. The CDR3 extends over 12 amino acids. This CDR3 is CASSLQGRGYTF. The CDR3 DNA sequence: TGTGCCAGCAGCCTACAGGGTAGAGGCTACACCTTC.

The genes are TRBV19 and TRBJ2-7; possible D gene TRBD1, 6 bases. Germline-derived CDR1 and CDR2 are LNHDA and SQIVND (reference sequence). Trimming took off 5 bases at V and 6 bases at J, with 11 bases between the two ends. This CDR3 has 12 amino acids. The CDR3 region is CASSPTGSEQYV. For the CDR3, the DNA is TGTGCCAGTAGTCCAACAGGGTCCGAGCAGTACGTC.

This clonotype came up many times. The CDR3 loop is CASSLGANRPQHF. As DNA, the CDR3 is TGTGCCAGCAGCTTAGGAGCAAACAGGCCCCAGCATTTT. The chain has TRBV7-2 and TRBJ1-5; D call uncertain. The CDR3 spans 13 residues. Trimming removed 1 base at V and 9 bases at J, with 10 bases between. CDR1 and CDR2 (germline): SGHTA, FQGNSA.

The rearrangement joins TRBV6-5 to TRBJ1-5; TRBD1 agrees at 9 bases. Germline-derived CDR1 and CDR2 are MNHEY and SVGAGI. J gave up 5 bases and V 6 bases, and 2 bases lay outside the gene matches. The length of the CDR3 is 13 residues. CDR3 sequence: CASRRTGDQPQHF. The DNA for the CDR3 is TGTGCCAGCAGAAGGACAGGGGATCAGCCCCAGCATTTT.

The V and J genes are TRBV6-2 or TRBV6-3 and TRBJ2-1; no definite D call. The CDR3 is 12 amino acids. Trimming removed 1 base from V and 5 bases from J, with 3 bases in between. CDR1 and CDR2 (germline): MNHEY, SVGEGT. DNA of the CDR3: TGTGCCAGCAGTTACTGGAACAATGAGCAGTTCTTC. It encodes CASSYWNNEQFF.